The 10 T cell receptor beta chains in this list originate from one sample, sequenced in a study of T cell responses to AZD1222 COVID-19 vaccine. Sequencing was performed with immunoSEQ multiplex PCR; in TCRdb, only in-frame clones are kept and a portion is missing. The data hold 110,000 to 150,000 clones, with approximately 90% observed a single time. Here the sequenced sample was peripheral blood, taken 28 days after the second AZD1222 dose. The receptors were sampled from an adult who received the AZD1222 COVID-19 vaccine.

This clone was recorded once. This chain connects TRBV5-1 to TRBJ2-2; tentatively, D is TRBD2 (5 bases). The germline gives CDR1 SGHRS, CDR2 YFSETQ. The CDR3 has 14 amino acids. V lost 3 bases and J lost 6, with 12 bases in between. The chain's CDR3 is CASSSLLAPGELFF. The CDR3 bases are TGCGCCAGCAGCTCCCTGTTAGCGCCCGGGGAGCTGTTTTTT.

V gene TRBV10-2 combines with J gene TRBJ2-1, with D possibly TRBD2 on 6 matching bases. Trimming stripped 6 bases from V and 10 bases from J, with 16 bases between. Germline loops: CDR1 WSHSY, CDR2 SAAADI. This CDR3 is built from 13 residues. The CDR3 coding sequence is TGCGCCAGCAGCGGACAAAGGGCGGGGGAGCAGTTCTTC. Residues: CASSGQRAGEQFF.

The chain links TRBV6-5 to TRBJ1-3; the D is unclear. Germline assignment: CDR1 MNHEY and CDR2 SVGAGI. The CDR3 consists of 15 residues. Trimming took off 5 bases at V and 0 bases at J, with 11 bases between the two ends. CDR3 protein: CASSLEASSGNTIYF. The CDR3 DNA sequence: TGTGCCAGCAGTCTGGAGGCGTCCTCTGGAAACACCATATATTTT.

CDR3 sequence reads: CASSQGGQGGRNTIYF. The CDR3 bases are TGCGCCAGCAGCCAAGGGGGACAGGGCGGTAGAAACACCATATATTTT. This sequence joins TRBV4-1 and TRBJ1-3; 9 positions agree with TRBD1. After removal of 1 base from V and 5 bases from J, the junction contained 6 bases not matched to a gene. CDR3 length equals 16 residues. Germline CDR1 is MGHRA and CDR2 is YSYEKL.

This clone was recorded once. V is TRBV29-1 and J is TRBJ2-1, with TRBD1 matching 8 bases. Germline V gene sequence: CDR1 SQVTM, CDR2 ANQGSEA. The CDR3 sequence is 14 residues long. V was pared by 8 bases and J by 3 bases, with 9 bases of the junction left unmatched. The CDR3 bases are TGCAGCAGTTCCGGGACAGGAAACTACAATGAGCAGTTCTTC. Translating it yields CSSSGTGNYNEQFF.

CDR3 bases: TGCGCCAGCAGCGCAGACCAAGAGACCCAGTACTTC. Its translation: CASSADQETQYF. The chain combines TRBV5-1 with TRBJ2-5; D is ambiguous. The V and J ends lost 4 bases and 0 bases respectively, with 4 bases between them. Germline CDR1 is SGHRS and CDR2 is YFSETQ. The CDR3 covers 12 residues.

CDR3 amino acids: CASSRGLAGGNRQETQYF. As DNA, the CDR3 is TGCGCCAGCAGCCGGGGACTAGCGGGGGGGAACCGGCAAGAGACCCAGTACTTC. The rearrangement links TRBV5-1 to TRBJ2-5; 16 nucleotides agree with TRBD2. Germline trimming cut 4 bases from V and 2 bases from J; bases unmatched to any gene: 8. Looked up from germline, CDR1 is SGHRS and CDR2 is YFSETQ. The CDR3 loop spans 18 amino acids. Combining the CDR3 with reference TRBV5-1 and TRBJ2-5 gives the whole variable domain KAGVTQTPRYLIKTRGQQVTLSCSPISGHRSVSWYQQTPGQGLQFLFEYFSETQRNKGNFPGRFSGRQFSNSRSEMNVSTLELGDSALYLCASSRGLAGGNRQETQYFGPGTRLLVL.

The V call is TRBV7-2, the J call TRBJ1-2; D is undetermined. The CDR3 extends over 13 amino acids. V lost 2 bases to trimming and J lost 7 bases, with 11 bases between them. Per the germline V gene, CDR1 is SGHTA and CDR2 is FQGNSA. The CDR3 DNA follows: TGTGCCAGCAGCTTAACTCTCGCCGGTGGCTACACCTTC. Amino acid sequence: CASSLTLAGGYTF. Full variable domain (outside the CDR3, taken from reference TRBV7-2 and TRBJ1-2): GAGVSQSPSNKVTEKGKDVELRCDPISGHTALYWYRQSLGQGLEFLIYFQGNSAPDKSGLPSDRFSAERTGGSVSTLTIQRTQQEDSAVYLCASSLTLAGGYTFGSGTRLTVV.

This sequence joins TRBV5-1 and TRBJ2-5; TRBD1 is a possible D gene (6 bases). With 0 bases removed from V and 10 bases from J, the gap between germline ends came to 13 bases. Germline CDR1 is SGHRS and CDR2 is YFSETQ. This CDR3 has 13 amino acids. CDR3 amino acids: CASSLAGPGVQYF. The DNA of the CDR3 is TGCGCCAGCAGCTTGGCGGGCCCAGGGGTCCAGTACTTC.

The chain couples TRBV5-1 to TRBJ1-2, with 7 bases matching TRBD1. CDR3 length equals 15 residues. CDR1 SGHRS and CDR2 YFSETQ come from the germline V gene. The ends lost 4 bases at V and 5 bases at J; junction bases unmatched: 11. The CDR3 sequence: CASSTEGAQGYGYTF. The DNA of the CDR3 is TGCGCCAGCAGCACGGAGGGGGCGCAGGGATATGGCTACACCTTC.